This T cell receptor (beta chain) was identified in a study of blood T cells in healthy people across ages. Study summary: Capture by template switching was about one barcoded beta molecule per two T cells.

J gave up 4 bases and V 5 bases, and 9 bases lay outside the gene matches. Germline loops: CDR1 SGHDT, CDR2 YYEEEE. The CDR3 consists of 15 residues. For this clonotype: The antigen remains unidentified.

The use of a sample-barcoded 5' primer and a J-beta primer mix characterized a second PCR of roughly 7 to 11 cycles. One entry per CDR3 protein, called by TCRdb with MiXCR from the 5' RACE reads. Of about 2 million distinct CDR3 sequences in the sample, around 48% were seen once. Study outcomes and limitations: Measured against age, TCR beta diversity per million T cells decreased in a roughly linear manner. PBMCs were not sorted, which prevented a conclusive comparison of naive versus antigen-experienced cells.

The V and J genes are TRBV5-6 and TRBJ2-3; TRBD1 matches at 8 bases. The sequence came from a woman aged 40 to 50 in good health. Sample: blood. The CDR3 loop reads CASSPDRARADTQYF. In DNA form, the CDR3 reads TGTGCCAGCAGTCCGGACAGGGCCCGCGCAGATACGCAGTATTTT.